This T cell receptor beta chain came from a study of blood T cells in healthy people across ages. General observations from the study: Significant beta diversity loss was already apparent by age about 39, declining roughly linearly. Naive T cell percentage showed a strong correlation with the diversity of TCR beta.

There are a few counts of this clonotype. Its antigen is unknown. Sample-barcoded 5' priming and a J-beta primer mix drove a second PCR of about 7 to 12 cycles. With 12 random nucleotides, a template-switch adaptor tagged each individual cDNA molecule. TCRdb independently ran MiXCR on the 5' RACE reads; one entry per CDR3 protein. The sample has around 750,000 distinct CDR3 sequences; 50% to 65% are singletons. Germline loops: CDR1 SGHTA, CDR2 FQGNSA. The CDR3 has 14 residues. The ends were cut back, 3 bases at V and 4 bases at J, with 13 bases in the middle. This clonotype was obtained from a man older than 75 in good health. Sequenced: blood. V usage is TRBV7-2 and J usage is TRBJ2-7; TRBD1 might be the D (6 bases). In nucleotides, the CDR3 is TGTGCCAGCAGCTTTGAACAGGGCCGGTACGAGCAGTACTTC. This translates into CASSFEQGRYEQYF.